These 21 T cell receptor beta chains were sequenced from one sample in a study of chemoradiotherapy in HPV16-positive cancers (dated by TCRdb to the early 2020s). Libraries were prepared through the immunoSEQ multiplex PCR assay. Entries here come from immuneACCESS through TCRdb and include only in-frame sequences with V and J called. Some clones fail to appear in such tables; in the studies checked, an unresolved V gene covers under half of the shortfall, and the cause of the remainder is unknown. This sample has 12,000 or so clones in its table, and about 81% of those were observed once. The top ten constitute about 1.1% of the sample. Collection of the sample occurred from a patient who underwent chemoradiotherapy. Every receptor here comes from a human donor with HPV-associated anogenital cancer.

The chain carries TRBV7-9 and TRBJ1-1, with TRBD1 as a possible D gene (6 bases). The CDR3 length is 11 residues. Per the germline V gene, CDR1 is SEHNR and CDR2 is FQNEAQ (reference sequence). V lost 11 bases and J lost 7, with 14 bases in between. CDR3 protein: CAGNRDLEAFF. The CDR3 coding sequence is TGTGCCGGCAACAGGGACCTTGAAGCTTTCTTT.

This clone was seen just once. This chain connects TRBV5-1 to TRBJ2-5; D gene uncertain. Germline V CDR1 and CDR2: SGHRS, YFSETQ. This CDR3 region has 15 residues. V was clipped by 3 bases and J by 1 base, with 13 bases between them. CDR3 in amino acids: CASSYGRRIQETQYF. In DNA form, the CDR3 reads TGCGCCAGCAGCTATGGCCGTAGAATCCAAGAGACCCAGTACTTC.

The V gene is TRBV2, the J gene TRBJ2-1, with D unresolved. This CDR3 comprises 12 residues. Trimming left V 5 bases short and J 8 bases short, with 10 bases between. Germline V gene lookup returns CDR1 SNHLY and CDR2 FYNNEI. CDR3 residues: CASSRSRYEQFF. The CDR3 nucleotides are TGTGCCAGCAGTCGATCAAGGTATGAGCAGTTCTTC.

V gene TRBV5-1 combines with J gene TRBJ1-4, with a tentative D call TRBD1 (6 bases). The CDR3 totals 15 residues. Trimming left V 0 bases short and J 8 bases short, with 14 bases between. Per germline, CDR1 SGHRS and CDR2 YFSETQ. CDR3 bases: TGCGCCAGCAGCTTGGCCGATCAGGGGAACGAAAAACTGTTTTTT. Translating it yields CASSLADQGNEKLFF.

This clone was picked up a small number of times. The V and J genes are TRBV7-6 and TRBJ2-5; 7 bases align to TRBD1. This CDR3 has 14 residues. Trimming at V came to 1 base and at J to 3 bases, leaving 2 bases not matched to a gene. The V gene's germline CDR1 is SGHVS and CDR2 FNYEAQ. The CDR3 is CASSLVQGEETQYF. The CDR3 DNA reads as TGTGCCAGCAGCTTAGTGCAGGGGGAAGAGACCCAGTACTTC. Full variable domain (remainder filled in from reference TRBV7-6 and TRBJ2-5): GAGVSQSPRYKVTKRGQDVALRCDPISGHVSLYWYRQALGQGPEFLTYFNYEAQQDKSGLPNDRFSAERPEGSISTLTIQRTEQRDSAMYRCASSLVQGEETQYFGPGTRLLVL.

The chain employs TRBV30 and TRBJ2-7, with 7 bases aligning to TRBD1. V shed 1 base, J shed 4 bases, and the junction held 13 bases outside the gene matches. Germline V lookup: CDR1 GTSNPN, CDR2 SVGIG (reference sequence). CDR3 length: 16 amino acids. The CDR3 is CAWSGTTTGVVYEQYF. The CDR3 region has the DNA TGTGCCTGGAGTGGAACTACCACAGGGGTGGTTTACGAGCAGTACTTC. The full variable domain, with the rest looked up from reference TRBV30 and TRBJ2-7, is SQTIHQWPATLVQPVGSPLSLECTVEGTSNPNLYWYRQAAGRGLQLLFYSVGIGQISSEVPQNLSASRPQDRQFILSSKKLLLSDSGFYLCAWSGTTTGVVYEQYFGPGTRLTVT.

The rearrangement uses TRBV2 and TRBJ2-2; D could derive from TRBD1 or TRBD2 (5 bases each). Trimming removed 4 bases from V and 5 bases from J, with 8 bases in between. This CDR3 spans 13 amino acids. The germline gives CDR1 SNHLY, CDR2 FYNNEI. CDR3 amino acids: CASSAWGTGELFF. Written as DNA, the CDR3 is TGTGCCAGCAGTGCATGGGGGACCGGGGAGCTGTTTTTT. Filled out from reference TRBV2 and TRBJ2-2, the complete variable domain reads EPEVTQTPSHQVTQMGQEVILRCVPISNHLYFYWYRQILGQKVEFLVSFYNNEISEKSEIFDDQFSVERPDGSNFTLKIRSTKLEDSAMYFCASSAWGTGELFFGEGSRLTVL.

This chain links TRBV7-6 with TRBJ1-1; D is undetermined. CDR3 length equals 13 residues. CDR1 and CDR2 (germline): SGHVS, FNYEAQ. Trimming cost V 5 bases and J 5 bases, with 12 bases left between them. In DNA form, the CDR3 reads TGTGCCAGCAGCCGCGTGGATGGTACTGAAGCTTTCTTT. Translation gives CASSRVDGTEAFF.

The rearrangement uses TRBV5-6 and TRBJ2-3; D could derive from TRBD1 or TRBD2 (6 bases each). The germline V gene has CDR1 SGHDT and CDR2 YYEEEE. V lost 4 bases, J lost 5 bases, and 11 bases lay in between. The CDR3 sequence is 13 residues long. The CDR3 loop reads CASSPRGVDTQYF. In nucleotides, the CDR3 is TGTGCCAGCAGCCCGAGGGGGGTAGATACGCAGTATTTT.

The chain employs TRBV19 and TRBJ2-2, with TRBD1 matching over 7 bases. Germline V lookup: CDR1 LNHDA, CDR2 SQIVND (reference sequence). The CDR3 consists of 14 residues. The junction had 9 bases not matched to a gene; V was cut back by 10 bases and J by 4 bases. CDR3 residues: CATDRDEATGELFF. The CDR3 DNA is TGTGCCACTGACAGGGACGAAGCCACCGGGGAGCTGTTTTTT.

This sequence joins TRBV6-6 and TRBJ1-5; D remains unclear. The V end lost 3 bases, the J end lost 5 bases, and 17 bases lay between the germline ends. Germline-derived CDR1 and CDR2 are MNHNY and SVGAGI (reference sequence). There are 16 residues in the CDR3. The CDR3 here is CASSYPNPSGDQPQHF. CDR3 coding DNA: TGTGCCAGCAGTTATCCCAATCCTTCGGGAGATCAGCCCCAGCATTTT.

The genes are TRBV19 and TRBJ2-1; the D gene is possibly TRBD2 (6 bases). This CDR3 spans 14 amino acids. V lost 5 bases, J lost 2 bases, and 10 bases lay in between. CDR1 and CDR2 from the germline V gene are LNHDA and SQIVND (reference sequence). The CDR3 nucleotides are TGTGCCAGTAGTTCTGGCGGGGCCTACAATGAGCAGTTCTTC. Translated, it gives CASSSGGAYNEQFF.

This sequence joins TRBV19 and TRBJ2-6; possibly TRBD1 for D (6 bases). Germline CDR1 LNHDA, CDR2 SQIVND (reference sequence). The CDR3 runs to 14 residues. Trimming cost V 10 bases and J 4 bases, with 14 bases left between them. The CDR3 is CATGPGAGANVLTF. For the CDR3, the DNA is TGTGCCACCGGCCCAGGGGCGGGGGCCAACGTCCTGACTTTC.

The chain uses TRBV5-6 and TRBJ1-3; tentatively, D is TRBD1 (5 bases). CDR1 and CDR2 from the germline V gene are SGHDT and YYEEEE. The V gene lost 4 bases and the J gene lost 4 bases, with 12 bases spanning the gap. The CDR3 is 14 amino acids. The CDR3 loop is CASSQGAAGNTIYF. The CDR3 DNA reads TGTGCCAGCAGCCAAGGGGCGGCGGGAAACACCATATATTTT. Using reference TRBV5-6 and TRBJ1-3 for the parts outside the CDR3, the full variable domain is DAGVTQSPTHLIKTRGQQVTLRCSPKSGHDTVSWYQQALGQGPQFIFQYYEEEERQRGNFPDRFSGHQFPNYSSELNVNALLLGDSALYLCASSQGAAGNTIYFGEGSWLTVV.

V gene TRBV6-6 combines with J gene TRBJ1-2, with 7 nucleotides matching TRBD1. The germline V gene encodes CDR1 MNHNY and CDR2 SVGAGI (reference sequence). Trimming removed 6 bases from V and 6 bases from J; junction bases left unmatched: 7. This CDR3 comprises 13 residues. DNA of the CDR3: TGTGCCAGCAGATACAGGGGTGGAGATGGCTACACCTTC. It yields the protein CASRYRGGDGYTF.

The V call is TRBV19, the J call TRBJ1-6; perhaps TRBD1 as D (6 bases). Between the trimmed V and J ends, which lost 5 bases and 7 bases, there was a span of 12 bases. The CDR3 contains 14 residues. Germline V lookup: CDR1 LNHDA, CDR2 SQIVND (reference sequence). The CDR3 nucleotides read TGTGCCAGTAGTCCAACAGGGTACAATTCACCCCTCCACTTT. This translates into CASSPTGYNSPLHF.

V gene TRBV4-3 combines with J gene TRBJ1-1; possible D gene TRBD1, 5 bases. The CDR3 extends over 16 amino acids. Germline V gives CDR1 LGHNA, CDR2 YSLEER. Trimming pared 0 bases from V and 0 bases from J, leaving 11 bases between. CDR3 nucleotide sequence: TGCGCCAGCAGCCAAGATGGGGACGCCATGAACACTGAAGCTTTCTTT. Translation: CASSQDGDAMNTEAFF.

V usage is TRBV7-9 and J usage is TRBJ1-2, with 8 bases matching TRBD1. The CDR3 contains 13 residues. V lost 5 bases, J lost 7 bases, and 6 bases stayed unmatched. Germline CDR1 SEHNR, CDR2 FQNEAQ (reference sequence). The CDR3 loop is CASSPGQGAGYTF. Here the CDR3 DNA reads TGTGCCAGCAGCCCTGGACAGGGTGCTGGCTACACCTTC.

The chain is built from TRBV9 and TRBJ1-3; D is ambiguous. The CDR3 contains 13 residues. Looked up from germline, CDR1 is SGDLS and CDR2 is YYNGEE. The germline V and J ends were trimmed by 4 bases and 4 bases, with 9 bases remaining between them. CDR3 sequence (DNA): TGTGCCAGCAGCCCCCTTTTAGGAAACACCATATATTTT. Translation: CASSPLLGNTIYF.

CDR3 DNA: TGTGCCAGCAGTTCTGGAATCGGTCAGCCCCAGCATTTT. Its translation is CASSSGIGQPQHF. This sequence joins TRBV6-4 and TRBJ1-5; D gene uncertain. This CDR3 is 13 amino acids long. CDR1 is MRHNA, CDR2 SNTAGT, per germline. V lost 5 bases and J lost 6, with 11 bases in between.

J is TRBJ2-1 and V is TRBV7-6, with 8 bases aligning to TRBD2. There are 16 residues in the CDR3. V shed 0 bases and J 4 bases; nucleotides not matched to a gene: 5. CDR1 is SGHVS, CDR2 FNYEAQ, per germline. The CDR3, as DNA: TGTGCCAGCAGCTTAGCGAGAGGCGGGGGGTACAATGAGCAGTTCTTC. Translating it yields CASSLARGGGYNEQFF. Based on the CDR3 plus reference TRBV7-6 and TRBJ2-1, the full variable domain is GAGVSQSPRYKVTKRGQDVALRCDPISGHVSLYWYRQALGQGPEFLTYFNYEAQQDKSGLPNDRFSAERPEGSISTLTIQRTEQRDSAMYRCASSLARGGGYNEQFFGPGTRLTVL.